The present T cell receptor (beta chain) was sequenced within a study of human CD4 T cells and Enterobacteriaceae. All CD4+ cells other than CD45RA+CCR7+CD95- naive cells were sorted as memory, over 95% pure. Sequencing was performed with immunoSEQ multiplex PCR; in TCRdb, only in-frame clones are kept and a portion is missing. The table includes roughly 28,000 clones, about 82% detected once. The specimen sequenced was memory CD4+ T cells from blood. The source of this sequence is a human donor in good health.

CDR3 loop: CASTSIGRTTLRSQPQHF. CDR3 DNA: TGTGCCAGCACCTCAATTGGCCGCACTACCCTTCGGAGTCAGCCCCAGCATTTT. The chain employs TRBV5-8 and TRBJ1-5; D ambiguous. CDR1 is SGHTS and CDR2 is YDEGEE in the germline V gene. Trimming cost V 6 bases and J 6 bases, with 28 bases left between them. The CDR3 runs 18 residues.